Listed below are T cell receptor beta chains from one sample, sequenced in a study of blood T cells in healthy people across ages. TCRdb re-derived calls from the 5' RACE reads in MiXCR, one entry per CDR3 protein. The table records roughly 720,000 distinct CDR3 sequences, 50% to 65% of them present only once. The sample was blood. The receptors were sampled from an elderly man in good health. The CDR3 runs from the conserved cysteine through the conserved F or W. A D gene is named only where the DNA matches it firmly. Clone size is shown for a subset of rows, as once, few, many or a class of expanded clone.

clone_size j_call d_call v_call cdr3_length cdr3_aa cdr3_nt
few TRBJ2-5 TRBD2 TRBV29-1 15 CSVAPLAGGAETQYF TGCAGCGTTGCCCCCCTGGCCGGGGGGGCCGAGACCCAGTACTTC
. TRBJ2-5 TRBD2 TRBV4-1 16 CASSQALAGGLDEQYF TGCGCCAGCAGCCAAGCGCTAGCGGGAGGGCTCGATGAGCAGTACTTC
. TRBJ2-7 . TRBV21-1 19 CASSFPSGLAGGVYNEQYF TGTGCCAGCAGCTTCCCTTCGGGACTAGCGGGAGGGGTGTACAATGAGCAGTACTTC
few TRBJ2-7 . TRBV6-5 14 CATRTGSVDDEQYF TGTGCCACCCGAACCGGGAGTGTTGACGACGAGCAGTACTTC
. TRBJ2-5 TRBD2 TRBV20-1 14 CSAMASGRAETQYF TGCAGTGCTATGGCTAGCGGGAGGGCCGAGACCCAGTACTTC
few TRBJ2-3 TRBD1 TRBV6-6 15 CASSNPGQGLGTQYF TGTGCCAGCAGTAACCCGGGACAGGGTTTGGGTACGCAGTATTTT
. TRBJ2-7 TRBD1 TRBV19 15 CASREGQGLSYEQYF TGTGCCAGTCGCGAGGGACAGGGGCTCTCCTACGAGCAGTACTTC
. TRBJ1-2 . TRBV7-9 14 CASSFGRINYGYTF TGTGCCAGCAGCTTTGGCAGGATCAACTATGGCTACACCTTC
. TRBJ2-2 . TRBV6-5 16 CASSYSFGGASGELFF TGTGCCAGCAGTTACTCGTTCGGGGGCGCATCGGGGGAGCTGTTTTTT
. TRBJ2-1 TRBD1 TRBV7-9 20 CASSQDQVGGQGAFYNEQFF TGTGCCAGCAGCCAAGACCAGGTTGGGGGACAGGGGGCCTTCTACAATGAGCAGTTCTTC
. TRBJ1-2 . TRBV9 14 CASSVSPGRYGYTF TGTGCCAGCAGCGTATCCCCGGGCCGCTATGGCTACACCTTC
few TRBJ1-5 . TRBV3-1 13 CASSQKGVGPQHF TGTGCCAGCAGCCAAAAAGGCGTAGGACCCCAGCATTTT
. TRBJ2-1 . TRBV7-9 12 CASSFRAETQFF TGTGCCAGCAGCTTTCGGGCGGAGACCCAGTTCTTC
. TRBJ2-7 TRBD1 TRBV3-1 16 CASSQRSGTAGGEQYF TGTGCCAGCAGCCAGAGATCCGGGACAGCTGGTGGCGAGCAGTACTTC
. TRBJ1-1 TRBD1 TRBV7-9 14 CASTRPDRHTEAFF TGTGCCAGCACCCGTCCGGACAGGCACACTGAAGCTTTCTTT
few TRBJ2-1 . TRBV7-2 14 CASMFERFYNEQFF TGTGCCAGCATGTTTGAGCGGTTCTACAATGAGCAGTTCTTC
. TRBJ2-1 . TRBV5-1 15 CASSWALGGYNEQFF TGCGCCAGCAGCTGGGCACTCGGTGGTTACAATGAGCAGTTCTTC
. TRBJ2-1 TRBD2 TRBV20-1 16 CSAIPNRGGPYNEQFF TGCAGTGCTATCCCTAACCGCGGGGGACCGTACAATGAGCAGTTCTTC
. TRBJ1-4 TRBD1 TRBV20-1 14 CSTSTGGPNEKLFF TGCAGTACTAGCACAGGGGGACCTAATGAAAAACTGTTTTTT
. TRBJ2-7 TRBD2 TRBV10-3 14 CAISPGLDAYEQYF TGTGCCATCAGTCCCGGACTAGACGCCTACGAGCAGTACTTC
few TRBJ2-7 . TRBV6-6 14 CASSSGTPPYEQYF TGTGCCAGCAGCTCCGGGACACCTCCCTACGAGCAGTACTTC
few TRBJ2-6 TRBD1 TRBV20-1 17 CSARGGGRGSGANVLTF TGCAGTGCTAGAGGAGGGGGCAGAGGATCTGGGGCCAACGTCCTGACTTTC
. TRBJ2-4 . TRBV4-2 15 CASSQDEARKNIQYF TGTGCCAGCAGCCAAGATGAGGCTCGTAAAAACATTCAGTACTTC
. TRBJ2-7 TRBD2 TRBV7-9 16 CASSARVVAGGYEQYF TGTGCCAGCAGCGCCCGGGTGGTAGCGGGAGGCTACGAGCAGTACTTC
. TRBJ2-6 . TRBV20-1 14 CSALKSSGANVLTF TGCAGTGCTCTCAAAAGCTCTGGGGCCAACGTCCTGACTTTC
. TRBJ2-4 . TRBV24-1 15 CATSDPSAAKNIQYF TGTGCCACCAGTGATCCCAGCGCAGCCAAAAACATTCAGTACTTC
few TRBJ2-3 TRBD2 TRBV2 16 CASRRTSGGSTDTQYF TGTGCCAGCAGGCGGACTAGCGGGGGGAGCACAGATACGCAGTATTTT
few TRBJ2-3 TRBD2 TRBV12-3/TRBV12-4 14 CFCPGGYEHRYAYF TGTTTCTGTCCGGGAGGGTATGAGCACAGATACGCGTACTTT
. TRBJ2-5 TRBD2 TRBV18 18 CASSPPTGTSGGQETQYF TGTGCCAGCTCACCTCCTACCGGGACTAGCGGGGGTCAAGAGACCCAGTACTTC
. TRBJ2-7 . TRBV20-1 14 CSAPPRRSSYEQYF TGCAGTGCCCCCCCCCGCAGGAGTTCCTACGAGCAGTACTTC
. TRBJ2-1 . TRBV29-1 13 CSVEDTLHNEQFF TGCAGCGTTGAAGATACGCTGCACAATGAGCAGTTCTTC
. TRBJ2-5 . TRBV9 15 CASTLGGTTKETQYF TGTGCCAGCACCCTCGGCGGGACAACTAAAGAGACCCAGTACTTC
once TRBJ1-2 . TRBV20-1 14 CSAPPGWPRWGYTF TGCAGTGCCCCCCCCGGGTGGCCCCGATGGGGCTACACCTTC
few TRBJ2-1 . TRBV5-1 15 CASSSGLGSYNEQFF TGCGCCAGCAGCTCCGGACTGGGCTCCTACAATGAGCAGTTCTTC
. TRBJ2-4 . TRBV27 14 CASSFSLAKNIQYF TGTGCCAGCAGTTTCTCCCTAGCCAAAAACATTCAGTACTTC
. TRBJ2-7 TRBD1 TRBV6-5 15 CASRRTGGSYNEQYF TGTGCCAGCAGGCGGACAGGGGGCTCCTACAATGAGCAGTACTTC
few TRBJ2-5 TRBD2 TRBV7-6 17 CASSLRGLAGVGETQYF TGTGCCAGCAGCTTAAGAGGACTAGCGGGAGTGGGAGAGACCCAGTACTTC
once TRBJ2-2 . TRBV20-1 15 CSARGRRSNTGELFF TGCAGTGCTAGGGGGAGGCGGTCGAACACCGGGGAGCTGTTTTTT
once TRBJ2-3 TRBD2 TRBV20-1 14 CSARAAGGGRYAYF TGCAGTGCTAGAGCAGCGGGAGGGGGTAGATACGCGTATTTT
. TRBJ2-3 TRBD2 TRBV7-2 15 CASSPSGSGMDTQYF TGTGCCAGCAGCCCAAGTGGGAGCGGGATGGATACGCAGTATTTT
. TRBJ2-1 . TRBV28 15 CASIRGTLSYNEQFF TGTGCCAGCATCAGAGGGACCCTCTCCTACAATGAGCAGTTCTTC
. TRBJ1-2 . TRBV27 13 CASSQTGYYGYTF TGTGCCAGCAGCCAAACAGGGTACTATGGCTACACCTTC
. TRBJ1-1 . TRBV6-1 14 CASSNLRGDTEAFF TGTGCCAGCAGTAACCTAAGAGGGGACACTGAAGCTTTCTTT
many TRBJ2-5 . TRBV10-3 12 CATKGIQETQYF TGTGCCACCAAGGGGATTCAAGAGACCCAGTACTTC
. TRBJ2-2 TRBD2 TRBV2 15 CASSGGREGTGVLFF TGTGCCAGCAGTGGCGGGCGGGAGGGCACCGGGGTGCTGTTTTTT
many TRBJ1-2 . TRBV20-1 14 CSAEDSTPNYGYTF TGCAGTGCCGAAGACAGCACGCCTAACTATGGCTACACCTTC
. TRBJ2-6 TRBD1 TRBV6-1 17 CASSLGQGFSGANVLTF TGTGCCAGCAGCCTGGGACAGGGATTCTCTGGGGCCAACGTCCTGACTTTC
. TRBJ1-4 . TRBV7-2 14 CASSLYAGNEKLFF TGTGCCAGCAGCTTATACGCGGGAAATGAAAAACTGTTTTTT
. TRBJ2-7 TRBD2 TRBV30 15 CAWSRLAGRSYEQYF TGTGCCTGGAGTCGACTAGCGGGACGTTCCTACGAGCAGTACTTC
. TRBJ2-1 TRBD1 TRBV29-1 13 CSARDRVRREQFF TGCAGCGCCCGGGACAGGGTTCGTCGTGAGCAGTTCTTC
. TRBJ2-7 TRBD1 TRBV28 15 CASSLAGTGSHEQYF TGTGCCAGCAGTTTAGCTGGGACAGGGAGCCACGAGCAGTACTTC